This T cell receptor (beta chain) was profiled in a study of CD8+ T cells in alopecia areata. Overall study findings and caveats: Normal-skin resident alphabeta T cells also appear among scalp sample sequences. Higher clonality and more expanded CD8+ clones appeared in lesional than normal scalp.

Sequencing templates came from extracted RNA that was reverse transcribed into cDNA. TCRdb's copy holds only in-frame clones and misses some; the assay was immunoSEQ multiplex PCR. The repertoire includes 110,000 to 150,000 clones, roughly 61% of them detected once, and 5% to 7.5% sits in the top ten. Sampling of alopecia areata patients yielded lesional scalp punch biopsies as well as peripheral blood. V was cut by 3 bases and J by 1 base, with 18 bases left in between. From germline, CDR1 is LNHNV and CDR2 YYDKDF (reference sequence). The CDR3 runs 17 residues. As to this clone: What it binds is not known.

The chain has TRBV15 and TRBJ1-2; D might be TRBD1 (6 bases). The sequencing here drew on CD4+ T cells sorted from blood, taken at week 0. This sequence was found in a human donor with alopecia areata. The CDR3, as DNA: TGTGCCACCAGCAGCGGAATAGGACAGAACCTTAACTATGGCTACACCTTC. This gives the protein CATSSGIGQNLNYGYTF. Together with reference TRBV15 and TRBJ1-2, the CDR3 gives the full variable domain: DAMVIQNPRYQVTQFGKPVTLSCSQTLNHNVMYWYQQKSSQAPKLLFHYYDKDFNNEADTPDNFQSRRPNTSFCFLDIRSPGLGDTAMYLCATSSGIGQNLNYGYTFGSGTRLTVV.